The 31 T cell receptor beta chains reported below all come from one sample, sequenced in a study of T cells in Graves' hyperthyroidism and ophthalmopathy (dated by TCRdb to about 2019). Libraries were prepared through multiplex PCR. TCRdb names Illumina HiSeq 2000 as the instrument used. The TCR beta CDR3 regions were amplified from RNA transcripts. For the first round of RT-PCR on the TCR CDR3, the HTBI primer set was used together with the Qiagen OneStep RT-PCR kit. The public reads were reprocessed in TCRdb via fastp at Q25 and MiXCR, keeping in-frame beta chains. Rows with a matching CDR3 protein are joined into one entry that keeps the most common DNA and genes. This sample has around 500,000 distinct CDR3 sequences in its table, and roughly 23% of those were observed once. The biggest ten clones account for about half of the sample. The sample taken for sequencing was blood. The receptors were gathered from a woman aged 70-85 years with Graves' ophthalmopathy.

This clonotype occurred a few times. The chain carries TRBV7-3 and TRBJ1-2; TRBD1 matches at 11 bases. V dropped 0 bases and J dropped 9; count of bases not matched to a gene: 6. The CDR3 is 15 amino acids. Germline V lookup: CDR1 SGHTA, CDR2 FQGTGA. CDR3 DNA sequence: TGTGCCAGCAGCTTAACGCGGACAGGGGGCCAGAGCTACACCTTC. Encoded protein: CASSLTRTGGQSYTF. Full variable domain (rest looked up from reference TRBV7-3 and TRBJ1-2): GAGVSQTPSNKVTEKGKYVELRCDPISGHTALYWYRQSLGQGPEFLIYFQGTGAADDSGLPNDRFFAVRPEGSVSTLKIQRTERGDSAVYLCASSLTRTGGQSYTFGSGTRLTVV.

J is TRBJ1-4 and V is TRBV20-1, with a possible D match to TRBD1 (5 bases). CDR3 size: 13 residues. The germline V and J ends were trimmed by 4 bases and 8 bases, with 14 bases remaining between them. Germline CDR1 DFQATT, CDR2 SNEGSKA (reference sequence). CDR3 protein: CSANPGGGEKLFF. CDR3 sequence (DNA): TGCAGTGCTAACCCGGGGGGTGGAGAAAAACTGTTTTTT.

This chain uses TRBV5-1 with TRBJ2-1, with a tentative D call TRBD2 (6 bases). Trimming removed 4 bases from V and 0 bases from J, with 14 bases in between. The CDR3 is made up of 16 amino acids. Germline loops: CDR1 SGHRS, CDR2 YFSETQ. CDR3 region: CASSAPGTSSYNEQFF. CDR3 sequence (DNA): TGCGCCAGCAGCGCCCCCGGGACTTCCTCCTACAATGAGCAGTTCTTC.

This clonotype has a handful of counts. The chain recombines TRBV27 with TRBJ1-5; TRBD1 is a possible D gene (5 bases). Trimming cost V 8 bases and J 2 bases, with 16 bases left between them. The CDR3 sequence is 15 residues long. The V gene's germline CDR1 is MNHEY and CDR2 SMNVEV (reference sequence). The DNA for the CDR3 is TGTGCCAGCGGCGGGTACGGGGACGGCAATCAGCCCCAGCATTTT. Protein: CASGGYGDGNQPQHF.

This sequence joins TRBV20-1 and TRBJ2-7; 8 bases line up with TRBD1. Germline lookup yields CDR1 DFQATT and CDR2 SNEGSKA (reference sequence). After removal of 0 bases from V and 0 bases from J, the junction contained 10 bases not matched to a gene. The CDR3 consists of 17 residues. CDR3 residues: CSARDRRQGTNSYEQYF. The CDR3 nucleotides are TGCAGTGCTAGAGATCGCCGACAGGGGACGAACTCCTACGAGCAGTACTTC.

This clonotype was seen repeatedly, ten times or more. This chain uses TRBV27 with TRBJ1-1, with 7 bases lining up with TRBD1. The CDR3 loop spans 14 amino acids. V gave up 10 bases and J gave up 0 bases; unmatched junction bases: 8. CDR1 is MNHEY and CDR2 is SMNVEV in the germline V gene (reference sequence). The CDR3 protein is CATSKDRLNTEAFF. DNA for the CDR3: TGTGCCACCTCGAAGGACAGGTTGAACACTGAAGCTTTCTTT.

The genes are TRBV7-9 and TRBJ2-2, with 8 bases fitting TRBD1. The CDR3 consists of 12 residues. Unmatched junction bases numbered 1, after V lost 7 bases and J lost 6 bases. The germline CDR1 and CDR2 sequences are SEHNR and FQNEAQ (reference sequence). The CDR3 bases are TGTGCCAGCAACAGGGGGGCCGGGGAGCTGTTTTTT. Encoded protein: CASNRGAGELFF.

The gene calls are TRBV20-1 and TRBJ2-7, with 9 bases aligning to TRBD1. The J segment lost 3 bases and the V segment lost 2 bases, leaving 2 bases of the junction unmatched. The CDR3 length is 13 residues. Germline lookup yields CDR1 DFQATT and CDR2 SNEGSKA (reference sequence). The CDR3 reads CSARSDRGYEQYF. Here the CDR3 DNA reads TGCAGTGCTAGATCGGACAGGGGCTACGAGCAGTACTTC.

This clonotype has a handful of counts. The chain couples TRBV19 to TRBJ2-7; 11 bases fit TRBD2. CDR1 is LNHDA and CDR2 is SQIVND in the germline V gene (reference sequence). This CDR3 is 16 amino acids long. The V and J ends lost 7 bases and 5 bases, in that order; junction bases with no gene match: 13. The CDR3 region is CASTAPHTSGSDEQYF. CDR3 coding DNA: TGTGCCAGTACCGCACCTCACACTAGCGGGAGTGACGAGCAGTACTTC.

The CDR3 protein is CASRGEYNEQFF. CDR3 bases: TGTGCCAGCAGGGGCGAATACAATGAGCAGTTCTTC. This rearrangement joins TRBV6-1 to TRBJ2-1; D ambiguous. This CDR3 region has 12 residues. CDR1 and CDR2 from the germline V gene are MNHNS and SASEGT. Trimming removed 6 bases from V and 4 bases from J, with 7 bases in between.

This clonotype was seen only a few times. This chain links TRBV4-2 with TRBJ2-3; 11 bases line up with TRBD2. Germline CDR1 and CDR2: LGHNA and YNFKEQ. V lost 0 bases and J lost 5; bases outside the gene matches: 10. CDR3 length: 18 amino acids. CDR3 residues: CASSQDLKTSGIGDTQYF. For the CDR3, the DNA is TGTGCCAGCAGCCAAGATCTGAAGACTAGCGGGATAGGAGATACGCAGTATTTT.

This chain connects TRBV19 to TRBJ1-5; 8 bases line up with TRBD1. J lost 5 bases, V lost 6 bases, and 3 bases had no gene match. Germline V lookup: CDR1 LNHDA, CDR2 SQIVND (reference sequence). The CDR3 is 13 amino acids. CDR3 nucleotide sequence: TGTGCCAGTAGCATGACAGGGGATCAGCCCCAGCATTTT. The encoded protein is CASSMTGDQPQHF.

V and J are TRBV7-8 and TRBJ2-7; a weak D match, TRBD2 (5 bases). Germline-derived CDR1 and CDR2 are SGHVS and FQNEAQ. The V end lost 2 bases, the J end lost 5 bases, and 13 bases lay between the germline ends. The CDR3 is made up of 14 amino acids. The CDR3 region has the DNA TGTGCCAGCAGCTTATCGCGGGCGGTCCACGAGCAGTACTTC. Amino acid sequence: CASSLSRAVHEQYF.

This clonotype was observed a few times. This chain links TRBV3-1 with TRBJ2-7; no definite D call. The V end lost 1 base, the J end lost 7 bases, and 17 bases lay between the germline ends. The germline CDR1 and CDR2 sequences are LGHDT and YNNKEL (reference sequence). The CDR3 runs to 15 residues. The CDR3 region is CASSQAEPGRWEQYF. CDR3 DNA: TGTGCCAGCAGCCAAGCAGAACCGGGCCGGTGGGAGCAGTACTTC.

This clonotype was observed at least ten times. CDR3 sequence: CASSLAGGPGINEQFF. Here the CDR3 DNA reads TGTGCCAGCAGCTTAGCGGGAGGGCCGGGTATCAATGAGCAGTTCTTC. The chain carries TRBV7-2 and TRBJ2-1; 7 nucleotides line up with TRBD2. CDR1 is SGHTA, CDR2 FQGNSA, per germline. The CDR3 length is 16 residues. V was pared by 0 bases and J by 6 bases, with 8 bases of the junction left unmatched.

This clonotype was observed a handful of times. The V gene is TRBV11-2, the J gene TRBJ2-5; D is ambiguous. Trimming shortened V by 5 bases and J by 7 bases, and 11 bases separated the two germline ends. The CDR3 has 12 amino acids. Germline V CDR1 and CDR2: SGHAT, FQNNGV. CDR3 nucleotide sequence: TGTGCCAGCAGCCAAGACCTGGGGACCCAGTACTTC. It codes for CASSQDLGTQYF.

The chain couples TRBV20-1 to TRBJ2-2; D is undetermined. The germline CDR1 and CDR2 sequences are DFQATT and SNEGSKA (reference sequence). V was pared by 5 bases and J by 0 bases, with 16 bases between. This CDR3 has 16 amino acids. The CDR3 DNA reads as TGCAGTGCTGAATCAGTGCGAGCCGCGAACACCGGGGAGCTGTTTTTT. Protein product: CSAESVRAANTGELFF.

This chain uses TRBV4-2 with TRBJ2-5, with a weak D call TRBD1 (5 bases). Germline CDR1 LGHNA, CDR2 YNFKEQ. V was pared by 1 base and J by 2 bases, with 8 bases between. The CDR3 spans 14 residues. The CDR3 here is CASSQVGRQETQYF. The DNA of the CDR3 is TGTGCCAGCAGCCAAGTGGGGCGGCAAGAGACCCAGTACTTC.

This clonotype was found a few times. The chain has TRBV6-1 and TRBJ2-6; 9 nucleotides agree with TRBD1. The V gene end was trimmed by 7 bases and the J gene end by 3 bases; junction bases not matched to a gene: 7. Germline V gene sequence: CDR1 MNHNS, CDR2 SASEGT. The CDR3 is made up of 16 amino acids. In DNA, the CDR3 is TGTGCCAGCACGTCCCGGGACAGGGATGGGGCCAACGTCCTGACTTTC. It translates to CASTSRDRDGANVLTF.

The table lists this clonotype with a few counts. The chain combines TRBV24-1 with TRBJ2-5; tentatively, D is TRBD1 (5 bases). Germline assignment: CDR1 KGHDR and CDR2 SFDVKD. This CDR3 comprises 15 residues. V dropped 3 bases and J dropped 4 bases, with 14 bases sitting between them. The CDR3 coding sequence is TGTGCCACCAGTGATACGCAGGGTCCGGGAGAGACCCAGTACTTC. Translation gives CATSDTQGPGETQYF.

This clonotype was observed a handful of times. This chain links TRBV30 with TRBJ1-5; the D is unclear. V lost 0 bases and J 11 bases, leaving 14 bases between the germline ends. The CDR3 has 13 residues. CDR1 and CDR2 (germline): GTSNPN, SVGIG (reference sequence). The CDR3 region is CAWSVRRLEAQHF. Here the CDR3 DNA reads TGTGCCTGGAGTGTACGACGGCTAGAAGCCCAGCATTTT.

The table lists this clonotype with a few counts. The chain carries TRBV19 and TRBJ2-1; TRBD2 aligns across 7 bases. CDR1 is LNHDA and CDR2 is SQIVND in the germline V gene (reference sequence). The CDR3 spans 16 residues. V was pared by 4 bases and J by 3 bases, with 9 bases of the junction left unmatched. CDR3 amino acids: CASSKLREGGYNEQFF. The CDR3, as DNA: TGTGCCAGTAGTAAGCTAAGGGAGGGCGGCTACAATGAGCAGTTCTTC.

The rearrangement joins TRBV5-1 to TRBJ2-3; TRBD2 agrees at 10 bases. The CDR3 length is 16 residues. From germline, CDR1 is SGHRS and CDR2 YFSETQ. V shed 4 bases and J 2 bases; nucleotides not matched to a gene: 7. The CDR3, as DNA: TGCGCCAGCAGCGGTAGCGGGAGGCCCTCCACAGATACGCAGTATTTT. It encodes CASSGSGRPSTDTQYF.

A few counts support this clonotype. The chain has TRBV12-3 or TRBV12-4 and TRBJ2-7, with TRBD1 matching 7 bases. The ends lost 8 bases at V and 4 bases at J; junction bases unmatched: 11. The CDR3 runs 14 residues. The CDR3 loop is CASGHRGSGYEQYF. The CDR3 coding sequence is TGTGCCAGCGGGCACAGGGGCTCGGGGTACGAGCAGTACTTC.

This clonotype has a handful of counts. This chain uses TRBV2 with TRBJ2-7, with TRBD1 as a possible D gene (6 bases). Germline V gene sequence: CDR1 SNHLY, CDR2 FYNNEI. CDR3 length: 14 amino acids. V gave up 11 bases and J gave up 4 bases, with 21 bases separating them. The CDR3 is CASELQGYLYEQYF. DNA for the CDR3: TGTGCCTCCGAACTACAGGGTTATCTGTACGAGCAGTACTTC.

The gene calls are TRBV6-1 and TRBJ2-7; TRBD2 matches at 7 bases. The CDR3 runs to 13 residues. With V trimmed by 9 bases and J by 5 bases, 10 bases remained unmatched. Germline V gene data show CDR1 as MNHNS and CDR2 as SASEGT. CDR3: CASDLGGENEQYF. Written as DNA, the CDR3 is TGTGCCAGTGACTTGGGAGGGGAAAACGAGCAGTACTTC.

This clonotype was seen at least ten times. The chain carries TRBV28 and TRBJ2-7, with D possibly TRBD1 on 6 matching bases. V was cut by 3 bases and J by 3 bases, with 15 bases left in between. In germline, CDR1 is MDHEN, CDR2 SYDVKM. CDR3 length: 15 residues. The CDR3 DNA reads as TGTGCCAGCAGTTTCCCACAGGGATCCCACTACGAGCAGTACTTC. Encoded protein: CASSFPQGSHYEQYF.

This sequence joins TRBV5-1 and TRBJ1-1; 7 bases align to TRBD1. In germline, CDR1 is SGHRS, CDR2 YFSETQ. The V gene end was trimmed by 5 bases and the J gene end by 3 bases; junction bases not matched to a gene: 10. The CDR3 loop spans 15 amino acids. For the CDR3, the DNA is TGCGCCAGCAGGACGACAGGGATTAGGCACACTGAAGCTTTCTTT. This encodes CASRTTGIRHTEAFF.

This sequence joins TRBV15 and TRBJ2-1; no firm D call. V was cut by 3 bases and J by 0 bases, with 12 bases left in between. This CDR3 comprises 16 residues. From germline, CDR1 is LNHNV and CDR2 YYDKDF (reference sequence). The CDR3 nucleotides read TGTGCCACCAGCAGTCCTTACCCCCGCTCCTACAATGAGCAGTTCTTC. Translated, it gives CATSSPYPRSYNEQFF. The complete variable domain, with remaining parts taken from reference TRBV15 and TRBJ2-1, reads DAMVIQNPRYQVTQFGKPVTLSCSQTLNHNVMYWYQQKSSQAPKLLFHYYDKDFNNEADTPDNFQSRRPNTSFCFLDIRSPGLGDTAMYLCATSSPYPRSYNEQFFGPGTRLTVL.

The chain is built from TRBV6-2 or TRBV6-3 and TRBJ2-7; 11 bases match TRBD2. The CDR3 extends over 17 amino acids. V dropped 0 bases and J dropped 4; count of bases not matched to a gene: 8. Germline assignment: CDR1 MNHEY and CDR2 SVGEGT. CDR3 DNA sequence: TGTGCCAGCAGTTACTCTACTAGCGGGAGTCAAAGTTACGAGCAGTACTTC. Its translation: CASSYSTSGSQSYEQYF.

This rearrangement joins TRBV11-2 to TRBJ2-1, with 7 bases that match TRBD2. The CDR3 extends over 16 amino acids. V was clipped by 1 base and J by 0 bases; unmatched bases: 3. Germline V gene data show CDR1 as SGHAT and CDR2 as FQNNGV. The CDR3 region is CASSLAASGSYNEQFF. The DNA of the CDR3 is TGTGCCAGCAGCTTAGCCGCTAGCGGCTCCTACAATGAGCAGTTCTTC. The whole variable domain, filled in from reference TRBV11-2 and TRBJ2-1, reads EAGVAQSPRYKIIEKRQSVAFWCNPISGHATLYWYQQILGQGPKLLIQFQNNGVVDDSQLPKDRFSAERLKGVDSTLKIQPAKLEDSAVYLCASSLAASGSYNEQFFGPGTRLTVL.